These 19 T cell receptor beta chains were all obtained from the same sample, sequenced in a study of neurological immune-mediated disorders. TCRdb re-derived calls from the 5' RACE reads in MiXCR, one entry per CDR3 protein. The profile covers over 50,000 distinct CDR3 sequences, with more than 4.5% appearing a single time and roughly 5% taken by the ten largest. The sequencing sample was made of PBMCs. These receptors came from a human donor with multiple sclerosis. The donor label of this sample is uncertain.

This clonotype was recorded at least ten times. CDR3 bases: TGCGCCAGCAGCCAACCCAGGACAGGGGTGTACAATGAGCAGTTCTTC. It yields the protein CASSQPRTGVYNEQFF. The genes are TRBV4-1 and TRBJ2-1; 9 bases align to TRBD1. The CDR3 has 16 residues. The germline gives CDR1 MGHRA, CDR2 YSYEKL. After removal of 2 bases from V and 4 bases from J, the junction contained 6 bases not matched to a gene.

This clonotype has only a few counts. Just one base apart from a much larger clone, this may be a read error. This chain joins TRBV9 and TRBJ1-1; D gene ambiguous. Germline-derived CDR1 and CDR2 are SGDLS and YYNGEE. With 3 bases removed from V and 2 bases from J, the gap between germline ends came to 14 bases. The CDR3 extends over 15 amino acids. CDR3 protein: CASSGYDMDNTEAFF. Written as DNA, the CDR3 is TGTGCCAGCAGCGGTTACGACATGGATAACACTGAAGCTTTCTTT.

This clonotype has a count of ten or more. The V and J genes are TRBV7-9 and TRBJ2-3, with a tentative D call TRBD1 (7 bases). The V end was cut by 5 bases, the J end by 3 bases, with 15 bases between. The CDR3 runs to 15 residues. Germline V gene data show CDR1 as SEHNR and CDR2 as FQNEAQ (reference sequence). The CDR3 sequence: CASSPRAGGTDTQYF. The CDR3 DNA is TGTGCCAGCAGCCCCCGGGCAGGGGGGACAGATACGCAGTATTTT.

This clonotype has only a few counts. V is TRBV5-1 and J is TRBJ1-1; D is unresolved. The germline gives CDR1 SGHRS, CDR2 YFSETQ. The V end lost 5 bases, the J end lost 1 base, and 18 bases lay between the germline ends. This CDR3 has 16 residues. The CDR3 region has the DNA TGCGCCAGCAGGTTAACCCCGGTAGCCGGGAACACTGAAGCTTTCTTT. Protein: CASRLTPVAGNTEAFF.

This chain links TRBV10-3 with TRBJ1-1; D is possibly TRBD1 (5 bases). In germline, CDR1 is ENHRY, CDR2 SYGVKD. Trimming shortened V by 7 bases and J by 5 bases, and 17 bases separated the two germline ends. The CDR3 runs 14 residues. CDR3: CAINSLGEETEAFF. DNA for the CDR3: TGTGCCATCAACAGCTTAGGGGAGGAAACTGAAGCTTTCTTT.

The rearrangement uses TRBV5-5 and TRBJ1-2; D call uncertain. CDR1 and CDR2 from the germline V gene are SGHKS and YYEKEE (reference sequence). The CDR3 loop spans 14 amino acids. With 4 bases removed from V and 0 bases from J, the gap between germline ends came to 10 bases. As DNA, the CDR3 is TGTGCCAGCAGCCCCACGACGTCTAACTATGGCTACACCTTC. It encodes CASSPTTSNYGYTF. The full variable domain, rest sourced from reference TRBV5-5 and TRBJ1-2, is DAGVTQSPTHLIKTRGQQVTLRCSPISGHKSVSWYQQVLGQGPQFIFQYYEKEERGRGNFPDRFSARQFPNYSSELNVNALLLGDSALYLCASSPTTSNYGYTFGSGTRLTVV.

This clonotype was seen at least ten times. The rearrangement joins TRBV10-3 to TRBJ1-1; D gene unclear. The germline V gene encodes CDR1 ENHRY and CDR2 SYGVKD. This CDR3 has 13 amino acids. Between the trimmed V and J ends, which lost 6 bases and 4 bases, there was a span of 12 bases. This CDR3 reads CAISYRQTTEAFF. The DNA for the CDR3 is TGTGCCATCAGCTATAGACAAACCACTGAAGCTTTCTTT.

This clonotype has ten or more counts. This chain uses TRBV5-1 with TRBJ2-3, with D possibly matching TRBD2 (7 bases). V lost 1 base and J 5 bases, leaving 14 bases between the germline ends. CDR1 is SGHRS, CDR2 YFSETQ, per germline. This CDR3 has 15 residues. As DNA, the CDR3 is TGCGCCAGCAGCTTGACGGGGGGCGCAAAAGATACGCAGTATTTT. This translates into CASSLTGGAKDTQYF.

Ten or more counts support this clonotype. The genes are TRBV15 and TRBJ1-2; 11 nucleotides align to TRBD1. The CDR3 is made up of 16 amino acids. The V segment lost 5 bases and the J segment 0 bases; nucleotides outside the gene matches: 5. The germline gives CDR1 LNHNV, CDR2 YYDKDF (reference sequence). As DNA, the CDR3 is TGTGCCACCAGCGCCCGGGACAGGGGGACTAACTATGGCTACACCTTC. This sequence encodes CATSARDRGTNYGYTF.

This clonotype has a count of ten or more. This chain uses TRBV20-1 with TRBJ2-1; 9 bases agree with TRBD2. The trim removed 3 bases at V and 2 bases at J, leaving 5 bases unmatched. Germline V gene lookup returns CDR1 DFQATT and CDR2 SNEGSKA (reference sequence). This CDR3 contains 15 residues. The CDR3 region is CSARIAGVTYNEQFF. The CDR3 coding sequence is TGCAGTGCTAGGATAGCGGGGGTAACCTACAATGAGCAGTTCTTC.

This clonotype was seen repeatedly, ten times or more. This rearrangement joins TRBV5-1 to TRBJ2-7; D not certain. CDR1 is SGHRS, CDR2 YFSETQ, per germline. The CDR3 runs 13 residues. V lost 4 bases, J lost 1 base, and 9 bases lay in between. The CDR3 DNA sequence: TGCGCCAGCAGCGAGGTTTCGTCCTACGAGCAGTACTTC. This translates into CASSEVSSYEQYF.

In this sample, this clonotype turned up many times. Here the CDR3 DNA reads TGTGCCAGCAGCGACCAGACATTTAGCTCCTACGAGCAGTACTTC. It encodes CASSDQTFSSYEQYF. The chain uses TRBV6-1 and TRBJ2-7; D not certain. The CDR3 sequence is 15 residues long. Germline V gene data show CDR1 as MNHNS and CDR2 as SASEGT. V gave up 6 bases and J gave up 0 bases, with 15 bases separating them.

This clonotype was seen repeatedly, ten times or more. The gene calls are TRBV29-1 and TRBJ2-1; TRBD2 aligns across 12 bases. The germline CDR1 and CDR2 sequences are SQVTM and ANQGSEA. The length of the CDR3 is 15 residues. Trimming at V came to 4 bases and at J to 5 bases, leaving 6 bases not matched to a gene. CDR3 sequence reads: CSVAMTSGRNNEQFF. In DNA form, the CDR3 reads TGCAGCGTTGCCATGACTAGCGGGAGAAACAATGAGCAGTTCTTC.

The table lists this clonotype with many counts. The V and J genes are TRBV7-9 and TRBJ2-1; 7 bases line up with TRBD2. J gave up 4 bases and V 5 bases, and 14 bases lay outside the gene matches. This CDR3 contains 17 residues. Germline V CDR1 and CDR2: SEHNR, FQNEAQ (reference sequence). DNA for the CDR3: TGTGCCAGCAGCCCCCCCCAGGCGCGGGGGTTTTACAATGAGCAGTTCTTC. Its translation is CASSPPQARGFYNEQFF.

There are a few counts of this clonotype. The J gene is TRBJ2-2, the V gene TRBV5-1, with a possible D match to TRBD1 (5 bases). CDR1 SGHRS and CDR2 YFSETQ come from the germline V gene. The CDR3 has 16 amino acids. With 3 bases removed from V and 0 bases from J, the gap between germline ends came to 12 bases. The CDR3 protein is CASSSTTATNTGELFF. The CDR3 nucleotides read TGCGCCAGCAGCTCTACGACAGCGACGAACACCGGGGAGCTGTTTTTT.

This clonotype was detected many times. This rearrangement joins TRBV20-1 to TRBJ2-1, with 13 nucleotides matching TRBD2. After removal of 5 bases from V and 1 base from J, the junction contained 8 bases not matched to a gene. The CDR3 consists of 17 residues. Looked up from germline, CDR1 is DFQATT and CDR2 is SNEGSKA (reference sequence). In nucleotides, the CDR3 is TGCAGTGCTTGGACTAGCGGGGGCGTCTTTTCCTACAATGAGCAGTTCTTC. Protein product: CSAWTSGGVFSYNEQFF.

V gene TRBV11-2 combines with J gene TRBJ1-2; TRBD1 is a possible D gene (6 bases). Deletions cut 5 bases from V and 8 bases from J, with 18 bases between. This CDR3 is built from 14 residues. The germline V gene has CDR1 SGHAT and CDR2 FQNNGV. DNA of the CDR3: TGTGCCAGCAGCATCCCGAGGCAGGGGCCCGGCTACACCTTC. The encoded protein is CASSIPRQGPGYTF.

The chain joins TRBV20-1 to TRBJ1-1, with D possibly being TRBD1 (5 bases). V lost 3 bases, J lost 2 bases, and 13 bases lay in between. The CDR3 extends over 14 amino acids. In germline, CDR1 is DFQATT, CDR2 SNEGSKA (reference sequence). The CDR3 nucleotides are TGCAGTGCTAGCAGGGCAGGGACTAACACTGAAGCTTTCTTT. It codes for CSASRAGTNTEAFF.

In this sample, this clonotype turned up many times. The V and J genes are TRBV10-3 and TRBJ1-2; D is unresolved. V was trimmed by 2 bases and J by 6 bases, leaving 19 bases between them. The germline gives CDR1 ENHRY, CDR2 SYGVKD. The CDR3 has 16 residues. In DNA, the CDR3 is TGTGCCATCAGTGAGCGCAGCGGGGTCAACGACAATGGCTACACCTTC. This encodes CAISERSGVNDNGYTF.